The clone carrying this T cell receptor (beta chain) occurred once. The target antigen is unknown. These data come from a study of cytomegalovirus exposure and HLA in healthy donors. Regarding the study as a whole: Analyses of presence/absence relied on an assumption of roughly uniform sequencing depth across donors.

The trim removed 4 bases at V and 2 bases at J, leaving 4 bases unmatched. The CDR3 is made up of 14 amino acids. Germline V gene data show CDR1 as SGHVS and CDR2 as FNYEAQ. The PCR ran on 60 Vbeta and 13 Jbeta primers. Libraries were prepared by immunoSEQ multiplex PCR; TCRdb keeps only in-frame clonotypes and omits some of them. The sample includes about 190,000 clones, 80% to 85% of them seen just once. The sequencing input was PBMCs. The source of this sequence is a woman between 18 and 29 years old in good health and CMV-seronegative. J is TRBJ2-7 and V is TRBV7-6; 8 nucleotides match TRBD1. CDR3 loop: CASSSPGGAYEQYF. Written as DNA, the CDR3 is TGTGCCAGCAGCTCCCCAGGGGGCGCCTACGAGCAGTACTTC.